This entry is about one T cell receptor (beta chain). Data came from immunoSEQ multiplex PCR; TCRdb stores just in-frame clones and leaves some out. The sample records over 1.4 million clones, 96% being singletons. These data are taken from a study of shared clonotypes between healthy human individuals. V was cut by 10 bases and J by 3 bases, with 12 bases left in between. The CDR3 totals 12 residues. The germline V gene encodes CDR1 MRHNA and CDR2 SNTAGT. The chain uses TRBV6-4 and TRBJ1-2; D is possibly TRBD1 (5 bases). Sequenced sample: naive CD4+ T cells sorted from blood. Specified subset: CD45RA+ positively selected. This TCR was recovered from a man aged 30 to 45 in good health. The CDR3 loop is CATWGRDYGYTF. As DNA, the CDR3 is TGTGCCACCTGGGGCAGAGACTATGGCTACACCTTC.